This entry lists 18 T cell receptor beta chains sequenced from one sample in a study of blood T cell repertoires in COVID-19. The repertoire was sequenced with immunoSEQ multiplex PCR; TCRdb's copy has only in-frame clones and lacks some. Of approximately 40,000 clones listed, 87% are singletons. Sequencing used peripheral blood. These receptors were obtained from a man between 60 and 75 years old with COVID-19, enrolled during active disease.

The rearrangement joins TRBV4-3 to TRBJ1-3, with a weak D call TRBD1 (5 bases). The germline gives CDR1 LGHNA, CDR2 YSLEER. The germline V and J ends were trimmed by 2 bases and 2 bases, with 13 bases remaining between them. The CDR3 has 16 amino acids. CDR3 residues: CASSQTTGLTGNTIYF. In DNA, the CDR3 is TGCGCCAGCAGCCAAACCACGGGACTCACTGGAAACACCATATATTTT.

The rearrangement joins TRBV4-1 to TRBJ2-3; 16 bases match TRBD2. Germline V CDR1 and CDR2: MGHRA, YSYEKL. V dropped 2 bases and J dropped 2; count of bases not matched to a gene: 10. This CDR3 comprises 20 residues. CDR3 DNA: TGCGCCAGCAGCCAACCGGGACTAGCGGGAGGGGGGGGTGCCACAGATACGCAGTATTTT. Translating gives CASSQPGLAGGGGATDTQYF.

This clone came up once. The rearrangement joins TRBV5-1 to TRBJ1-5; a weak D match, TRBD1 (5 bases). CDR1 and CDR2 (germline): SGHRS, YFSETQ. The CDR3 contains 13 residues. V lost 0 bases and J 8 bases, leaving 9 bases between the germline ends. CDR3 loop: CASSLGVGEPQHF. DNA for the CDR3: TGCGCCAGCAGCTTGGGGGTAGGGGAGCCCCAGCATTTT.

The J gene is TRBJ2-7, the V gene TRBV27; 9 bases match TRBD1. The CDR3 is made up of 14 amino acids. CDR1 and CDR2 (germline): MNHEY, SMNVEV (reference sequence). V shed 7 bases and J 1 base; nucleotides not matched to a gene: 5. The CDR3 here is CASNTGGSSYEQYF. The CDR3 coding sequence is TGTGCCAGCAATACAGGGGGCAGTTCCTACGAGCAGTACTTC.

The gene calls are TRBV12-5 and TRBJ2-7; D gene unclear. This CDR3 is 12 amino acids long. Deletions cut 0 bases from V and 3 bases from J, with 3 bases between. CDR1 is LGHNT, CDR2 FRNRAP, per germline. Written as DNA, the CDR3 is TGTGCTAGTGGTTTGGTCCGCTACGAGCAGTACTTC. Its translation: CASGLVRYEQYF.

This clone turned up a few times. The chain links TRBV5-1 to TRBJ2-1, with 7 nucleotides matching TRBD2. Germline-derived CDR1 and CDR2 are SGHRS and YFSETQ. The CDR3 consists of 17 residues. J lost 7 bases, V lost 0 bases, and 13 bases had no gene match. The CDR3 coding sequence is TGCGCCAGCAGCTTGGCCGGCGGGGGTCGCCTTGGGAATGAGCAGTTCTTC. Amino acid sequence: CASSLAGGGRLGNEQFF.

The chain employs TRBV6-2 or TRBV6-3 and TRBJ2-5, with TRBD1 matching 7 bases. J lost 3 bases, V lost 4 bases, and 2 bases had no gene match. Germline values: CDR1 MNHEY, CDR2 SVGEGT. This CDR3 contains 13 residues. CDR3 in amino acids: CASSFQGEETQYF. In DNA, the CDR3 is TGTGCCAGCAGTTTTCAGGGGGAAGAGACCCAGTACTTC.

The V gene is TRBV28, the J gene TRBJ1-2; D is uncertain. CDR1 and CDR2 from the germline V gene are MDHEN and SYDVKM. This CDR3 spans 14 amino acids. The V end was cut by 7 bases, the J end by 2 bases, with 14 bases between. The CDR3 sequence: CASTSWEKNYGYTF. The CDR3 DNA reads TGTGCCAGCACCTCCTGGGAGAAAAACTATGGCTACACCTTC.

This chain joins TRBV5-1 and TRBJ2-3; TRBD1 is a possible D gene (6 bases). With 4 bases removed from V and 2 bases from J, the gap between germline ends came to 8 bases. This CDR3 is 13 amino acids long. CDR1 and CDR2 (germline): SGHRS, YFSETQ. The CDR3 here is CASSRGSTDTQYF. CDR3 coding DNA: TGCGCCAGCAGCAGGGGGTCCACAGATACGCAGTATTTT.

The J gene is TRBJ2-6, the V gene TRBV5-1; 7 bases map to TRBD1. The J segment lost 3 bases and the V segment lost 0 bases, leaving 6 bases of the junction unmatched. Germline lookup yields CDR1 SGHRS and CDR2 YFSETQ. The length of the CDR3 is 17 residues. As DNA, the CDR3 is TGCGCCAGCAGCTTGGCCAACACAGGGGTTGGGGCCAACGTCCTGACTTTC. Its translation: CASSLANTGVGANVLTF.

The genes are TRBV11-3 and TRBJ2-3; 8 nucleotides line up with TRBD1. V lost 5 bases to trimming and J lost 3 bases; unmatched junction nucleotides: 4. Per the germline V gene, CDR1 is SGHNT and CDR2 is YENEEA. The CDR3 runs to 14 residues. The CDR3 DNA reads TGTGCCAGCAGCCTAGGACAGGGAACAGATACGCAGTATTTT. It encodes CASSLGQGTDTQYF.

This chain links TRBV19 with TRBJ2-3; TRBD2 agrees at 7 bases. Germline V lookup: CDR1 LNHDA, CDR2 SQIVND (reference sequence). This CDR3 contains 14 residues. V dropped 5 bases and J dropped 1; count of bases not matched to a gene: 3. The CDR3 sequence: CASSSSGGTDTQYF. In DNA, the CDR3 is TGTGCCAGTAGTTCCAGCGGGGGCACAGATACGCAGTATTTT.

This sequence joins TRBV3-1 (or the pseudogene TRBV3-2) and TRBJ2-5, with TRBD2 identical over 11 bases. This CDR3 comprises 17 residues. Looked up from germline, CDR1 is LGHDT and CDR2 is YNNKEL (reference sequence). Unmatched junction bases numbered 7, after V lost 0 bases and J lost 4 bases. CDR3: CASSQDSGRAMGETQYF. Written as DNA, the CDR3 is TGTGCCAGCAGCCAAGATAGCGGGAGGGCCATGGGAGAGACCCAGTACTTC.

The chain uses TRBV5-1 and TRBJ2-7; maybe TRBD1 (6 bases). The CDR3 extends over 14 amino acids. Trimming shortened V by 0 bases and J by 2 bases, and 9 bases separated the two germline ends. The V gene's germline CDR1 is SGHRS and CDR2 YFSETQ. CDR3 amino acids: CASSLGDTAYEQYF. The CDR3 DNA is TGCGCCAGCAGCTTGGGGGACACGGCCTACGAGCAGTACTTC.

This chain joins TRBV30 and TRBJ2-7; 10 nucleotides align to TRBD1. Germline V lookup: CDR1 GTSNPN, CDR2 SVGIG (reference sequence). The CDR3 is 16 residues long. V was pared by 4 bases and J by 3 bases, with 12 bases of the junction left unmatched. The CDR3 loop reads CAWKEGGTGVVYEQYF. CDR3 nucleotide sequence: TGTGCCTGGAAGGAGGGCGGGACAGGGGTTGTCTACGAGCAGTACTTC.

The chain combines TRBV5-8 with TRBJ1-1; D possibly corresponds to TRBD1 (6 bases). Trimming cost V 3 bases and J 4 bases, with 16 bases left between them. The germline CDR1 and CDR2 sequences are SGHTS and YDEGEE. This CDR3 comprises 15 residues. CDR3 DNA: TGTGCCAGCAGCTCCCGGGACACGTTGGGCACTGAAGCTTTCTTT. Translation gives CASSSRDTLGTEAFF.

V usage is TRBV9 and J usage is TRBJ2-6; D gene ambiguous. The CDR3 is 18 residues long. CDR1 is SGDLS, CDR2 YYNGEE, per germline. V lost 2 bases and J 0 bases, leaving 15 bases between the germline ends. For the CDR3, the DNA is TGTGCCAGCAGCGTTGACGGAGCCCCTATCTCTGGGGCCAACGTCCTGACTTTC. Its protein is CASSVDGAPISGANVLTF.

V gene TRBV9 combines with J gene TRBJ2-2, with TRBD2 identical over 12 bases. V was clipped by 3 bases and J by 6 bases; unmatched bases: 15. The CDR3 is 19 amino acids. Germline V CDR1 and CDR2: SGDLS, YYNGEE. The CDR3 coding sequence is TGTGCCAGCAGCGCGCGGGGACAGCGACTAGCGGGAGACGCCGGGGAGCTGTTTTTT. Protein sequence: CASSARGQRLAGDAGELFF.